These 14 T cell receptor beta chains originate from one sample sequenced in a study of glioma-infiltrating T cells. The iRepertoire nested amplicon-rescue multiplex PCR amplified TCR alpha and beta CDR3s from RNA. TCRdb re-called the multiplex PCR reads with MiXCR, one entry per CDR3 protein. The sample contains 300,000 to 450,000 distinct CDR3 sequences, about 40% of which appear only once. Material for sequencing was glioma tissue, nonneoplastic brain tissue, or PBMCs (not recorded which). The receptors originated from a human donor with low-grade glioma or glioblastoma, undergoing nonglioma brain surgery, or in good health (not recorded which).

This chain links TRBV7-2 with TRBJ2-3, with D unclear. Trimming pared 1 base from V and 4 bases from J, leaving 12 bases between. Per the germline V gene, CDR1 is SGHTA and CDR2 is FQGNSA. This CDR3 comprises 15 residues. The DNA for the CDR3 is TGTGCCAGCAGCTTAGATATGCCCGCCGCAGATACGCAGTATTTT. This sequence encodes CASSLDMPAADTQYF. Full variable domain (missing parts from reference TRBV7-2 and TRBJ2-3): GAGVSQSPSNKVTEKGKDVELRCDPISGHTALYWYRQSLGQGLEFLIYFQGNSAPDKSGLPSDRFSAERTGGSVSTLTIQRTQQEDSAVYLCASSLDMPAADTQYFGPGTRLTVL.

This clonotype has a count of ten or more. The chain recombines TRBV6-1 with TRBJ2-7; no reliable D call. Trimming pared 5 bases from V and 4 bases from J, leaving 9 bases between. Germline CDR1 and CDR2: MNHNS and SASEGT. There are 12 residues in the CDR3. The CDR3 DNA sequence: TGTGCCAGCAGTCCCGGTGCGTACGAGCAGTACTTC. Its protein is CASSPGAYEQYF.

The genes are TRBV7-2 and TRBJ2-7, with 9 bases identical to TRBD1. Looked up from germline, CDR1 is SGHTA and CDR2 is FQGNSA. The CDR3 has 15 residues. Trimming removed 5 bases from V and 3 bases from J; junction bases left unmatched: 8. The CDR3 loop reads CASSQGPGQGYEQYF. The CDR3 region has the DNA TGTGCCAGCAGCCAAGGTCCGGGACAGGGCTACGAGCAGTACTTC.

V gene TRBV28 combines with J gene TRBJ1-2; no clear D. CDR1 and CDR2 from the germline V gene are MDHEN and SYDVKM. This CDR3 has 12 amino acids. The V end was cut by 6 bases, the J end by 3 bases, with 8 bases between. CDR3: CASSEQDYGYTF. CDR3 DNA: TGTGCCAGCAGCGAGCAAGACTATGGCTACACCTTC.

The chain uses TRBV27 and TRBJ1-4; maybe TRBD1 (5 bases). The CDR3 covers 14 residues. V was pared by 2 bases and J by 8 bases, with 12 bases between. Germline V lookup: CDR1 MNHEY, CDR2 SMNVEV (reference sequence). As DNA, the CDR3 is TGTGCCAGCAGTTTACACGTGGCAGGGGAAAAACTGTTTTTT. This encodes CASSLHVAGEKLFF.

There are many counts of this clonotype. V usage is TRBV6-2 or TRBV6-3 and J usage is TRBJ2-1; TRBD1 matches 8 bases. This CDR3 has 15 amino acids. CDR1 and CDR2 from the germline V gene are MNHEY and SVGEGT. The V segment lost 6 bases and the J segment 7 bases; nucleotides outside the gene matches: 11. This CDR3 reads CASRKGQVGWNEQFF. The CDR3 DNA follows: TGTGCCAGCAGGAAGGGACAGGTCGGGTGGAATGAGCAGTTCTTC.

Notes on this clonotype: It may be a read error: a sequence one base away is much more abundant. Here the CDR3 reads CASSLALLSHAKYF. CDR3 coding DNA: TGTGCCAGCAGCTTAGCCCTCCTTAGCCATGCGAAGTATTTT. The rearrangement uses TRBV7-9 and TRBJ2-3; D not resolved. The CDR3 is 14 amino acids. The V gene's germline CDR1 is SEHNR and CDR2 FQNEAQ (reference sequence). The V gene lost 0 bases and the J gene lost 13 bases, with 17 bases spanning the gap.

V and J are TRBV7-6 and TRBJ1-1; 7 nucleotides align to TRBD1. Germline-derived CDR1 and CDR2 are SGHVS and FNYEAQ. The trim removed 5 bases at V and 0 bases at J, leaving 15 bases unmatched. The CDR3 contains 18 residues. DNA of the CDR3: TGTGCCAGCAGCCGAGGGGGTAGACAGGGAGACATGAACACTGAAGCTTTCTTT. Translation: CASSRGGRQGDMNTEAFF. The full variable domain, in which reference TRBV7-6 and TRBJ1-1 provide the parts outside the CDR3, is GAGVSQSPRYKVTKRGQDVALRCDPISGHVSLYWYRQALGQGPEFLTYFNYEAQQDKSGLPNDRFSAERPEGSISTLTIQRTEQRDSAMYRCASSRGGRQGDMNTEAFFGQGTRLTVV.

This clonotype was counted only a few times. This sequence joins TRBV20-1 and TRBJ2-5; D remains unclear. The V and J ends lost 0 bases and 0 bases respectively, with 2 bases between them. The germline CDR1 and CDR2 sequences are DFQATT and SNEGSKA (reference sequence). The CDR3 runs 12 residues. Here the CDR3 DNA reads TGCAGTGCTAGAGACTACCAAGAGACCCAGTACTTC. Encoded protein: CSARDYQETQYF.

The V gene is TRBV4-1, the J gene TRBJ2-5, with D possibly being TRBD1 (5 bases). Germline V CDR1 and CDR2: MGHRA, YSYEKL. Between the trimmed V and J ends, which lost 1 base and 4 bases, there was a span of 10 bases. The CDR3 spans 14 residues. The CDR3 loop reads CASSQAPGPETQYF. DNA for the CDR3: TGCGCCAGCAGCCAAGCACCAGGGCCAGAGACCCAGTACTTC.

The rearrangement uses TRBV7-2 and TRBJ2-7; perhaps D is TRBD1 or TRBD2 (5 bases each). The germline V gene has CDR1 SGHTA and CDR2 FQGNSA. The CDR3 is 14 amino acids. V was pared by 2 bases and J by 7 bases, with 15 bases between. The CDR3 DNA reads TGTGCCAGCAGCTTAAGGCAAATTGGGGGAGAGCAGTACTTC. Encoded protein: CASSLRQIGGEQYF.

The chain combines TRBV7-2 with TRBJ2-2, with D uncertain. Trimming took off 6 bases at V and 3 bases at J, with 11 bases between the two ends. There are 14 residues in the CDR3. Germline V gene lookup returns CDR1 SGHTA and CDR2 FQGNSA. In nucleotides, the CDR3 is TGTGCCAGCAGGCTCAGCAAGGACACCGGGGAGCTGTTTTTT. This sequence encodes CASRLSKDTGELFF.

This chain links TRBV18 with TRBJ2-7; TRBD1 is a possible D gene (6 bases). Germline-derived CDR1 and CDR2 are KGHSH and LQKENI. This CDR3 region has 16 residues. Trimming cost V 3 bases and J 5 bases, with 20 bases left between them. The CDR3 here is CASSPPHTRTVHEQYF. The CDR3 DNA reads as TGTGCCAGCTCACCGCCGCATACTCGGACAGTTCACGAGCAGTACTTC.

Turning to this clonotype: Given a much more abundant clone one base away, this may be a read error. The rearrangement joins TRBV4-1 to TRBJ1-1; no firm D call. This CDR3 is 15 amino acids long. The germline gives CDR1 MGHRA, CDR2 YSYEKL. The CDR3 is CARSRRLYQDTEAFF. CDR3 coding DNA: TGCGCCAGGAGCCGACGACTATACCAGGACACTGAAGCTTTCTTT.